This T cell receptor beta chain comes out of a study of cytomegalovirus exposure and HLA in healthy donors. It was with 60 Vbeta and 13 Jbeta primers that the PCR ran. Sequencing used immunoSEQ multiplex PCR; TCRdb keeps in-frame clones, though not all of them. The table lists some 180,000 clones, 80% of them singletons. After removal of 2 bases from V and 2 bases from J, the junction contained 2 bases not matched to a gene. The CDR3 contains 15 residues. Germline CDR1 reads MDHEN; CDR2 reads SYDVKM. Overall study findings and caveats: Cytomegalovirus status was reportedly diagnosed by the classifier with high specificity and sensitivity. It was reported that TCR beta sequences correctly inferred the HLA-A and HLA-B alleles for most subjects.

As regards this clone: Its target is unknown.

The source of this sequence is a girl aged 10-17 years in good health and CMV-seropositive. The chain carries TRBV28 and TRBJ2-1; 8 bases are shared with TRBD2. The sequenced material came from PBMCs. CDR3 bases: TGTGCCAGCAGTTTAAGCGGGAGCACCTACAATGAGCAGTTCTTC. Protein sequence: CASSLSGSTYNEQFF.